Listed here is a single T cell receptor beta chain. The clone's antigen remains unknown. Base qualities are not recorded, but no much larger clone differs from it by a single base. Libraries were constructed by PCR. Sequencing was carried out with an Illumina HiSeq 2500. To normalize quantification of the TCRbeta repertoire, the TCR libraries were built with molecular barcoding that relied on unique molecular identifiers. TCRdb reprocessing: public reads trimmed at Q25 with fastp, clones called with MiXCR, in-frame beta chains kept. A single entry per CDR3 protein holds the most common genes and DNA from its merged rows. The sample table records roughly 490,000 distinct CDR3 sequences; 10% to 12% of these occur just once. The top ten constitute less than 15% of the sample. In the paper's terms, the treatment or condition label means: allogeneic hematopoietic cell transplantation with graft depleted of TCRalphabeta T cells and CD19 B cells. Transplant recipients were children who received TCRalphabeta/CD19-depleted allogeneic hematopoietic cell grafts.

The source of the sample is a study of T-cell reconstitution after alpha-beta-depleted transplantation in children (TCRdb year 2016). About the study as a whole: The study quantitatively tracked T-cell immune reconstitution after TCRalphabeta/CD19-depleted allogeneic hematopoietic cell transplantation in children using TCR repertoire profiling. On the study overall, not on this receptor specifically: About two months after transplant, the apparently early recovery of alphabetaT-cell counts reportedly depended on just several hundred clones that had expanded rapidly and came from non-depleted graft cells. The high TCRbeta diversity at day 60 in some patients was ascribed to recipient T cells and intrathymic progenitors that had survived conditioning. Hyperexpanded clone frequencies declined over subsequent months; after one year, T-cell counts and TCRbeta diversity were mostly attributed to newly produced T cells.

The CDR3 sequence holds 14 residues, the cysteine and phenylalanine included. Only the CDR3 part of the read is kept: 42 bases, read in frame from the first base. At the junction V is shortened by 0 bases and J by 6 bases, with 11 bases in between. The germline V gene provides CDR1 ENHRY and CDR2 SYGVKD. The chain is made from TRBV10-3 and TRBJ1-1; D gene: possibly TRBD1, on 5 matching bases. This sequence originates from a female patient aged 2-10 years who had a stem cell transplant for aplastic anemia, so the T cells may come from the graft donor. The material sequenced was PBMCs, mostly from graft donor cells, taken 180 days after TCRalphabeta/CD19-depleted stem cell transplant. The CDR3 sequence is CAISESGEAAEAFF. The DNA sequence is as follows: TGTGCCATCAGTGAGTCGGGGGAGGCGGCTGAAGCTTTCTTT.